Below are 13 T cell receptor beta chains sequenced from a single sample in a study of a mutant IDH1 vaccine in newly diagnosed glioma. The protocol was immunoSEQ multiplex PCR, while the TCRdb copy is restricted to in-frame clones and leaves out a portion. The sample has about 60,000 clones, more than 80% seen once. Stated time point: week 11, during vaccination. In the vaccine, a single dose held 300 ug of the mutant IDH1 20-mer peptide, along with topical imiquimod. Antigens of these TCRs are unknown. This sample comprised PBMCs, obtained from a glioma patient whose treatment included an IDH1 peptide vaccine. The receptors were gathered from a man aged 25 to 40 with glioma.

This chain joins TRBV4-3 and TRBJ2-3; TRBD2 matches 13 bases. The CDR3 consists of 16 residues. From germline, CDR1 is LGHNA and CDR2 YSLEER. Trimming at V came to 2 bases and at J to 8 bases, leaving 7 bases not matched to a gene. CDR3 sequence: CASSQTSGGAFGTQYF. The CDR3 nucleotides read TGCGCCAGCAGCCAAACTAGCGGGGGGGCCTTTGGTACGCAGTATTTT.

The gene calls are TRBV7-8 and TRBJ1-5; D call uncertain. V gave up 4 bases and J gave up 2 bases, with 9 bases separating them. This CDR3 comprises 14 residues. Looked up from germline, CDR1 is SGHVS and CDR2 is FQNEAQ. Here the CDR3 DNA reads TGTGCCAGCAGCTCCGGGCCCGGCAATCAGCCCCAGCATTTT. Protein: CASSSGPGNQPQHF. The full variable domain, rest sourced from reference TRBV7-8 and TRBJ1-5, is GAGVSQSPRYKVAKRGQDVALRCDPISGHVSLFWYQQALGQGPEFLTYFQNEAQLDKSGLPSDRFFAERPEGSVSTLKIQRTQQEDSAVYLCASSSGPGNQPQHFGDGTRLSIL.

The rearrangement links TRBV4-1 to TRBJ1-5; D is possibly TRBD1 (5 bases). CDR3 size: 17 residues. V lost 4 bases, J lost 1 base, and 17 bases lay in between. The V gene's germline CDR1 is MGHRA and CDR2 YSYEKL. CDR3 DNA sequence: TGCGCCAGCAGCCCTACCATCCGGGGCGGCAGCAATCAGCCCCAGCATTTT. Translated, it gives CASSPTIRGGSNQPQHF.

This clone has only one observation. The chain recombines TRBV30 with TRBJ1-2; D is uncertain. The CDR3 is 13 amino acids. CDR1 GTSNPN and CDR2 SVGIG come from the germline V gene (reference sequence). Trimming pared 0 bases from V and 3 bases from J, leaving 8 bases between. CDR3 DNA: TGTGCCTGGAGTGTACTTACGGACTATGGCTACACCTTC. It translates to CAWSVLTDYGYTF.

This clone was seen once. The V gene is TRBV11-2, the J gene TRBJ1-1, with D tentatively TRBD1 (5 bases). The V gene lost 0 bases and the J gene lost 6 bases, with 8 bases spanning the gap. In germline, CDR1 is SGHAT, CDR2 FQNNGV. The CDR3 length is 13 residues. The CDR3: CASSLERDAEAFF. CDR3 nucleotides: TGTGCCAGCAGCTTAGAAAGGGACGCTGAAGCTTTCTTT. The whole variable domain, remainder taken from reference TRBV11-2 and TRBJ1-1, is EAGVAQSPRYKIIEKRQSVAFWCNPISGHATLYWYQQILGQGPKLLIQFQNNGVVDDSQLPKDRFSAERLKGVDSTLKIQPAKLEDSAVYLCASSLERDAEAFFGQGTRLTVV.

This chain uses TRBV7-3 with TRBJ2-6; D possibly matches TRBD1 or TRBD2 (5 bases each). V lost 0 bases and J lost 2, with 11 bases in between. This CDR3 contains 17 residues. The germline V gene has CDR1 SGHTA and CDR2 FQGTGA. Here the CDR3 reads CASSLTRGDPGANVLTF. In DNA, the CDR3 is TGTGCCAGCAGCTTAACCCGTGGGGACCCTGGGGCCAACGTCCTGACTTTC.

This chain connects TRBV28 to TRBJ1-2; a weak D match, TRBD1 (6 bases). The CDR3 consists of 13 residues. The V gene lost 3 bases and the J gene lost 6 bases, with 11 bases spanning the gap. Germline values: CDR1 MDHEN, CDR2 SYDVKM. This CDR3 is CASSFPGAHGYTF. CDR3 sequence (DNA): TGTGCCAGCAGTTTCCCGGGGGCCCATGGCTACACCTTC.

The genes are TRBV7-8 and TRBJ2-2; D gene uncertain. Germline assignment: CDR1 SGHVS and CDR2 FQNEAQ. With 3 bases removed from V and 1 base from J, the gap between germline ends came to 9 bases. The CDR3 contains 15 residues. CDR3 nucleotides: TGTGCCAGCAGCTTGACACAACTGAACACCGGGGAGCTGTTTTTT. The encoded protein is CASSLTQLNTGELFF.

The chain employs TRBV30 and TRBJ2-7; 10 bases line up with TRBD2. Germline V CDR1 and CDR2: GTSNPN, SVGIG (reference sequence). Trimming at V came to 3 bases and at J to 7 bases, leaving 36 bases not matched to a gene. The length of the CDR3 is 23 residues. The CDR3 region is CAWSIGGDLWESGRATPYPEQYF. Written as DNA, the CDR3 is TGTGCCTGGAGCATAGGGGGGGACCTATGGGAAAGCGGGAGGGCCACCCCGTATCCGGAGCAGTACTTC.

This clone was observed a single time. The J gene is TRBJ2-6, the V gene TRBV11-2; D unresolved. The CDR3 extends over 17 amino acids. Germline V gives CDR1 SGHAT, CDR2 FQNNGV. V shed 4 bases and J shed 0 bases, with 13 bases lying between them. The CDR3 DNA sequence: TGTGCCAGCAGCTCACTCCGAGGTGCCTCTGGGGCCAACGTCCTGACTTTC. This codes for CASSSLRGASGANVLTF.

This chain links TRBV10-3 with TRBJ2-7, with D possibly TRBD1 on 6 matching bases. The germline V gene encodes CDR1 ENHRY and CDR2 SYGVKD. Trimming took off 8 bases at V and 2 bases at J, with 13 bases between the two ends. CDR3 length: 13 amino acids. The CDR3 bases are TGTGCCATCCGCGGACAGTCGACCTACGAGCAGTACTTC. Its protein product is CAIRGQSTYEQYF.

This clone was detected only once. The chain combines TRBV27 with TRBJ2-1, with 8 nucleotides matching TRBD2. CDR3 size: 13 residues. The ends lost 6 bases at V and 12 bases at J; junction bases unmatched: 10. Germline V CDR1 and CDR2: MNHEY, SMNVEV (reference sequence). CDR3 sequence: CASSDGGGGRQFF. CDR3 sequence (DNA): TGTGCCAGCAGCGACGGGGGGGGCGGTCGGCAGTTCTTC.

This clone was recorded once. The J gene is TRBJ1-6, the V gene TRBV5-6, with D tentatively TRBD1 (5 bases). The CDR3 consists of 15 residues. The germline V and J ends were trimmed by 4 bases and 10 bases, with 18 bases remaining between them. The V gene's germline CDR1 is SGHDT and CDR2 YYEEEE. The CDR3 DNA follows: TGTGCCAGCAGCCCCTACCAGGGTTCTGCCTCACCCCTCCACTTT. Amino acid sequence: CASSPYQGSASPLHF.